A selection of T cell receptor beta chains follows, all from one sample in a study of T cells in Graves' hyperthyroidism and ophthalmopathy. From the multiplex PCR reads, TCRdb called clonotypes with MiXCR, one entry per CDR3 protein. The profile shows roughly 530,000 distinct CDR3 sequences, 15% to 20% of them singletons. The specimen sequenced was blood. Receptors originate from a woman aged 18-29 years with Graves' ophthalmopathy. CDR3s include the opening cysteine and the closing phenylalanine or tryptophan. The D gene is left open where the match is weak. Clone size appears in some rows only: once, few, many, or a class for an expanded clone.

v_gene,j_gene,d_gene,abundance,CDR3aa,CDR3nt
TRBV28,TRBJ1-3,TRBD1,many,CASSSTTGVGNTIYF,TGTGCCAGCAGCTCAACCACAGGGGTCGGAAACACCATATATTTT
TRBV5-1,TRBJ1-2,.,.,CASSPAAGNYGYTF,TGCGCCAGCAGTCCGGCGGCGGGTAACTATGGCTACACCTTC
TRBV4-1,TRBJ2-2,TRBD2,few,CASSQAPSGGPNTGELFF,TGCGCCAGCAGCCAAGCCCCTAGCGGGGGGCCTAACACCGGGGAGCTGTTTTTT
TRBV19,TRBJ2-6,.,.,CASSMGDSGANVLTF,TGTGCCAGTAGTATGGGGGACTCTGGGGCCAACGTCCTGACTTTC
TRBV5-1,TRBJ2-1,TRBD2,many,CASSPGLAGAYNEQFF,TGCGCCAGCAGCCCGGGACTAGCGGGAGCCTACAATGAGCAGTTCTTC
TRBV20-1,TRBJ2-7,TRBD1,.,CSALDRNLSYEQYF,TGCAGTGCCCTGGACAGGAACCTATCCTACGAGCAGTACTTC
TRBV5-1,TRBJ1-4,.,few,CASSITGTNEKLFF,TGCGCCAGCAGCATTACAGGGACTAATGAAAAACTGTTTTTT
TRBV6-1,TRBJ1-2,.,few,CASSEDGGVGGYTF,TGTGCCAGCAGTGAAGACGGTGGGGTCGGAGGCTACACCTTC
TRBV18,TRBJ1-1,TRBD1,many,CASSPPTGTEAFF,TGTGCCAGCTCACCGCCGACAGGGACTGAAGCTTTCTTT
TRBV28,TRBJ1-5,.,.,CASSSLPGLPGQPQHF,TGTGCCAGCAGTTCCCTACCAGGGTTGCCGGGTCAGCCCCAGCATTTT
TRBV20-1,TRBJ2-7,.,many,CSAREVSRGGEQYF,TGCAGTGCTAGAGAAGTCTCGAGAGGAGGCGAGCAGTACTTC
TRBV19,TRBJ2-7,TRBD2,.,CASSPLQGASGRPEQYF,TGTGCCAGTAGTCCCCTACAGGGGGCTAGCGGGAGGCCGGAGCAGTACTTC
TRBV5-8,TRBJ1-5,TRBD1,many,CASSSGDRVNQPQHF,TGTGCCAGCAGTTCGGGCGACAGGGTCAACCAGCCCCAGCATTTT
TRBV20-1,TRBJ1-1,.,many,CSARFRDYYTEAFF,TGCAGTGCTAGATTCCGGGATTACTACACTGAAGCTTTCTTT
TRBV6-1,TRBJ1-2,.,many,CASSSPSWEGNYGYTF,TGTGCCAGCAGTTCCCCTTCGTGGGAGGGAAACTATGGCTACACCTTC
TRBV4-3,TRBJ2-7,.,many,CASSQATGPTYEQYF,TGCGCCAGCAGCCAAGCTACAGGTCCTACCTACGAGCAGTACTTC
TRBV28,TRBJ2-4,TRBD1,many,CASSPRGQGNIQYF,TGTGCCAGCAGTCCGAGGGGACAGGGGAACATTCAGTACTTC
TRBV28,TRBJ1-3,.,few,CAKHRNTIYF,TGTGCAAAACATCGAAACACCATATATTTT
TRBV20-1,TRBJ1-1,.,few,CSARDIRDMNTEAFF,TGCAGTGCTAGAGATATCCGGGACATGAACACTGAAGCTTTCTTT
TRBV20-1,TRBJ2-5,TRBD2,.,CSAIAGPQETQYF,TGCAGTGCTATAGCGGGGCCTCAAGAGACCCAGTACTTC
TRBV5-1,TRBJ1-3,.,many,CASSSGTDGNTIYF,TGCGCCAGCAGCTCCGGGACGGATGGAAACACCATATATTTT
TRBV19,TRBJ1-3,.,few,CASTGTSVHRSGNTIYF,TGTGCCAGTACCGGGACATCGGTACACCGCTCTGGAAACACCATATATTTT
TRBV7-2,TRBJ1-3,.,.,CASSPIRRVGTNTIYF,TGTGCCAGCAGCCCCATAAGGAGGGTAGGAACAAACACCATATATTTT
TRBV12-3/TRBV12-4,TRBJ1-2,.,.,CASRLEGTYGYTF,TGTGCCAGTCGCCTGGAGGGGACCTATGGCTACACCTTC